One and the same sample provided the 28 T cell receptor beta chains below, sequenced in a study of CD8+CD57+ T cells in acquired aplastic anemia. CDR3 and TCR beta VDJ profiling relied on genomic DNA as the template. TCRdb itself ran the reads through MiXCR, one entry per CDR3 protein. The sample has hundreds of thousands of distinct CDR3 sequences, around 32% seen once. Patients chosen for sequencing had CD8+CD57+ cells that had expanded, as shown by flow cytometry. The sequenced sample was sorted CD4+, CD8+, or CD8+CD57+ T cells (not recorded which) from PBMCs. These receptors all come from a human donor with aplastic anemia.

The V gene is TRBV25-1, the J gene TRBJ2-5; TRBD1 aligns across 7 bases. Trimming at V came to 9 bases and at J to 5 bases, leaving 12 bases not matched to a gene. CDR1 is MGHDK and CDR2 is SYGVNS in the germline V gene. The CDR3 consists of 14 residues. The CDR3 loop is CASNEGQLGETQYF. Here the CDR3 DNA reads TGTGCCAGTAATGAGGGACAGCTTGGGGAGACCCAGTACTTC.

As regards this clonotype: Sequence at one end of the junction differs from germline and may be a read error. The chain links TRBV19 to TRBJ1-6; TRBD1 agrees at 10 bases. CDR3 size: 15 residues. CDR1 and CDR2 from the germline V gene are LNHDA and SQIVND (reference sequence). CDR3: CASSFGTGDNSPLRF. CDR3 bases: TGTGCCAGTAGCTTTGGGACAGGGGATAATTCACCCCTCCGCTTT.

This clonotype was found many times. The CDR3 reads CSARGTAREPQHF. The CDR3, as DNA: TGCAGTGCTAGAGGGACAGCCCGTGAACCCCAGCATTTT. The chain has TRBV20-1 and TRBJ1-5; D perhaps matches TRBD1 (6 bases). From germline, CDR1 is DFQATT and CDR2 SNEGSKA (reference sequence). Trimming left V 1 base short and J 10 bases short, with 14 bases between. This CDR3 is built from 13 residues.

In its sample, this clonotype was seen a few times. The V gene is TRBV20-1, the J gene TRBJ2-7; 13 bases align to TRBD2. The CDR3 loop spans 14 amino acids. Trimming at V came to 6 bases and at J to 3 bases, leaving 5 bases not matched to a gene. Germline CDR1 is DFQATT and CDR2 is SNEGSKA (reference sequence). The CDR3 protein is CSAIRTSGSYEQYF. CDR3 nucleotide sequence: TGCAGTGCAATTAGGACTAGCGGGAGCTACGAGCAGTACTTC.

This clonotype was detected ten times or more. The CDR3 is CASSIQGAGETQYF. CDR3 coding DNA: TGTGCCAGTAGTATTCAGGGGGCTGGCGAGACCCAGTACTTC. The chain carries TRBV19 and TRBJ2-5, with 8 bases that match TRBD1. This CDR3 is built from 14 residues. With 3 bases clipped from V and 5 bases from J, the junction kept 5 bases outside the gene matches. Germline CDR1 is LNHDA and CDR2 is SQIVND (reference sequence).

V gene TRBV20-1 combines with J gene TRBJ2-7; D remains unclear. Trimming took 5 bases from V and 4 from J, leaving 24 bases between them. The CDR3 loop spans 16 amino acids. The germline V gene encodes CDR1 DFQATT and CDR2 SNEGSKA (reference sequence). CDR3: CSASKILVGRFYEQYF. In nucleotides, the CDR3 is TGCAGTGCTTCAAAGATACTTGTCGGTCGGTTTTACGAGCAGTACTTC.

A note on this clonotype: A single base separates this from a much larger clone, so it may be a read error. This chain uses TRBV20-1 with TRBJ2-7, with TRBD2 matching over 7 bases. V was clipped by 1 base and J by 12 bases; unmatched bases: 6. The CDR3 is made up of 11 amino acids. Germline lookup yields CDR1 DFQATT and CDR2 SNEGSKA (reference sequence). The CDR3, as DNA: TGCAGTGCTAGAGCCGGGGCTAGCGGGTACTTC. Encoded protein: CSARAGASGYF.

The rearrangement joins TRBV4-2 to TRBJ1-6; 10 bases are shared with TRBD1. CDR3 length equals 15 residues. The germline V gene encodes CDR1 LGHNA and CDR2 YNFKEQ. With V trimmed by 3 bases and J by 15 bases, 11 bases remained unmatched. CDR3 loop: CASSHIDRGQNRLHF. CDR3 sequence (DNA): TGTGCCAGCAGCCACATCGACAGGGGGCAAAATCGCCTCCACTTT.

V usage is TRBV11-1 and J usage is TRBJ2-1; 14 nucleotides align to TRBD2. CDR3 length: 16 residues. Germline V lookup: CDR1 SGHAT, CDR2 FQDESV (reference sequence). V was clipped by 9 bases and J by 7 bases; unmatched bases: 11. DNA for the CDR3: TGTGCCAGTAGTATTGAATGGACTAGCGGGGGGAATGAGCAGTTCTTC. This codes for CASSIEWTSGGNEQFF. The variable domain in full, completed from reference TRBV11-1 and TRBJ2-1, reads EAEVAQSPRYKITEKSQAVAFWCDPISGHATLYWYRQILGQGPELLVQFQDESVVDDSQLPKDRFSAERLKGVDSTLKIQPAELGDSAMYLCASSIEWTSGGNEQFFGPGTRLTVL.

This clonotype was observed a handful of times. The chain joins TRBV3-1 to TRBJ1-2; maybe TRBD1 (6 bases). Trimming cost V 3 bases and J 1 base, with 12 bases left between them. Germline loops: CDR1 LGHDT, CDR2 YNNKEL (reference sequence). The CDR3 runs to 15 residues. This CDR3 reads CASSQRLQGNYGYTF. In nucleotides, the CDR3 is TGTGCCAGCAGCCAGAGACTACAGGGTAACTATGGCTACACCTTC.

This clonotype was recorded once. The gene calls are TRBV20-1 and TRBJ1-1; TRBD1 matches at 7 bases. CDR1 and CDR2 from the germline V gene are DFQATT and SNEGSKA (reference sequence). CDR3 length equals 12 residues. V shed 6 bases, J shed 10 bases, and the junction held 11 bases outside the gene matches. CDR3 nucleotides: TGCAGTGCAAATAACAGGGGAGGAGGAGCTTTCTTT. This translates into CSANNRGGGAFF.

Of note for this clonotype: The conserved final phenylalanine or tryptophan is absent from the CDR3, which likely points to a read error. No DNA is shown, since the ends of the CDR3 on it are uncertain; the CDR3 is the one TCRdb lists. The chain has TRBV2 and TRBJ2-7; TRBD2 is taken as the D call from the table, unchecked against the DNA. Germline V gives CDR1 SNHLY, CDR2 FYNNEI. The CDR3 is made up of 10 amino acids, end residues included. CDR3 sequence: CASSKGTSIP.

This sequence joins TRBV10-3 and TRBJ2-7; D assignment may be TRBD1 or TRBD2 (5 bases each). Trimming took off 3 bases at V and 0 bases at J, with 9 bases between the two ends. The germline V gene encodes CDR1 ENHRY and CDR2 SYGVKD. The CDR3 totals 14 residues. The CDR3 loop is CAISDAGSSYEQYF. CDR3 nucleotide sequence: TGTGCCATCAGTGATGCAGGGAGCTCCTACGAGCAGTACTTC.

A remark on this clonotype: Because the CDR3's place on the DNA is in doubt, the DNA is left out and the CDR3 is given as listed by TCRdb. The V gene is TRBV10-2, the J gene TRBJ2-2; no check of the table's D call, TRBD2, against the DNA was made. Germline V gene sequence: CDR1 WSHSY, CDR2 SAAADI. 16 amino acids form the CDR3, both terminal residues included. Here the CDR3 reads CASRTSGTLRAGELFF.

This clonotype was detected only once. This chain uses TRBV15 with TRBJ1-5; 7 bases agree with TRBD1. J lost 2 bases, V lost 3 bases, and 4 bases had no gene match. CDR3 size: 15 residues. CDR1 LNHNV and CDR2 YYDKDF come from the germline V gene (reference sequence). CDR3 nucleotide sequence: TGTGCCACCAGCAGGGTAGGACAGGGCAATCAGCCCCAGCATTTT. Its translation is CATSRVGQGNQPQHF.

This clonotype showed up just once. The CDR3, as DNA: TGCAGTGCTAGAGTTTACGAGCAGTACTTC. This translates into CSARVYEQYF. V and J are TRBV20-1 and TRBJ2-7; no clear D. Germline CDR1 DFQATT, CDR2 SNEGSKA (reference sequence). The V end lost 1 base, the J end lost 4 bases, and 2 bases lay between the germline ends. The CDR3 sequence is 10 residues long.

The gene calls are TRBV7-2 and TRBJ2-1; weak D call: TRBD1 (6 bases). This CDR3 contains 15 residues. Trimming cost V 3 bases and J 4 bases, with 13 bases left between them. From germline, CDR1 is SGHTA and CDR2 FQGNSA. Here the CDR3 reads CASSFAQGAYNEQFF. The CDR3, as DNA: TGTGCCAGCAGCTTTGCACAGGGAGCTTACAATGAGCAGTTCTTC.

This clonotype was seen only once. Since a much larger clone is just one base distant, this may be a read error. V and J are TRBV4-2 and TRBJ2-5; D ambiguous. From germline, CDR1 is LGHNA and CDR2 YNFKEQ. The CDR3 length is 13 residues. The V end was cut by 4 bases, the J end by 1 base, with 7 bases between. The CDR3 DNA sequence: TGTGCCAGCAGCCTTGGGGTCCAAGAGACCCAGTACTTC. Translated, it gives CASSLGVQETQYF.

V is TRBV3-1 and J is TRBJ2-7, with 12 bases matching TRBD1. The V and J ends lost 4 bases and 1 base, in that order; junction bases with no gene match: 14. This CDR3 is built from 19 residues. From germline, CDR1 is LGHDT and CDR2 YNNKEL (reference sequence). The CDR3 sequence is CASSPGTGGFWFKSYEQYF. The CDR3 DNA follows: TGTGCCAGCAGCCCAGGGACAGGGGGCTTTTGGTTTAAGTCCTACGAGCAGTACTTC.

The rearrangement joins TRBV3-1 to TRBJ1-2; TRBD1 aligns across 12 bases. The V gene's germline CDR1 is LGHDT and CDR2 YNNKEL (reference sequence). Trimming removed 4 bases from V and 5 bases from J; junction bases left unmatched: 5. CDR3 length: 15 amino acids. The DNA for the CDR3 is TGTGCCAGCAGCCTACGGGGACAGGGGGCGTATGGCTACACCTTC. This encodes CASSLRGQGAYGYTF.

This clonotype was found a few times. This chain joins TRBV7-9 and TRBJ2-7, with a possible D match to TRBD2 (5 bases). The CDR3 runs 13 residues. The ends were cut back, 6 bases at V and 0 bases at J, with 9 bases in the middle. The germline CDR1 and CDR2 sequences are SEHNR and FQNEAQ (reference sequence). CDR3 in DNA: TGTGCCAGCAGGGAAGGGAGCTCCTACGAGCAGTACTTC. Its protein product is CASREGSSYEQYF.

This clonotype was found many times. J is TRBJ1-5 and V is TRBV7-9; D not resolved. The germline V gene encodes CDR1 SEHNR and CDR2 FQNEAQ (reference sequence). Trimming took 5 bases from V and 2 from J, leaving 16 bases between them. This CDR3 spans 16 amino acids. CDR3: CASSPNRLRGNQPQHF. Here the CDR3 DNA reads TGTGCCAGCAGCCCAAATCGCCTGAGAGGCAATCAGCCCCAGCATTTT.

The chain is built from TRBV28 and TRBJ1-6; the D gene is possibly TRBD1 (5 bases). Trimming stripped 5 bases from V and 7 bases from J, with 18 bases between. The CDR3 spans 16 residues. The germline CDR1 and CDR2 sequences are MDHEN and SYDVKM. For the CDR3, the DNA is TGTGCCAGCAGTCCCCAGCGATCGGGGGGGAATTCACCCCTCCACTTT. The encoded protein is CASSPQRSGGNSPLHF.

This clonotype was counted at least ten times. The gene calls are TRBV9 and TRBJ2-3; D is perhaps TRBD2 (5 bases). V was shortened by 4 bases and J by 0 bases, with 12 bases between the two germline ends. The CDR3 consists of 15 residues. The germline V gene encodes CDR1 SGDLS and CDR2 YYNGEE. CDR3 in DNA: TGTGCCAGCAGCCCGAGCAGGACTAGCACAGATACGCAGTATTTT. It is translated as CASSPSRTSTDTQYF.

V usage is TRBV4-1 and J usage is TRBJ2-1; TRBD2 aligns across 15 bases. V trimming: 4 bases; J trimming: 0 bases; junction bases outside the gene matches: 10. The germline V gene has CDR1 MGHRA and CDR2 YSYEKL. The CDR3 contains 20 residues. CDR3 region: CASSLLPGLAGGSSYNEQFF. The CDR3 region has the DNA TGCGCCAGCAGCCTGCTCCCGGGACTAGCGGGGGGCAGCTCCTACAATGAGCAGTTCTTC.

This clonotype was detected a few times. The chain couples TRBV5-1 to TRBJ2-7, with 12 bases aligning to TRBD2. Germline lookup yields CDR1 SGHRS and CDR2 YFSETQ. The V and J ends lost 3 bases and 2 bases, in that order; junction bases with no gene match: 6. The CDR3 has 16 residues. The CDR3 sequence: CASSSGGLAGTYEQYF. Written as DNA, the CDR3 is TGCGCCAGCAGCTCGGGCGGACTAGCGGGAACCTACGAGCAGTACTTC.

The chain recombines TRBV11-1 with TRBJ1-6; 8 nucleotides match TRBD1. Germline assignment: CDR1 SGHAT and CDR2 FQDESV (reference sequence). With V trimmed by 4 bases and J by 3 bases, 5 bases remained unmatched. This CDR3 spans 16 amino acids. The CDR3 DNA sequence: TGTGCCAGCAGCTCGCGGACAGGGAGCTATAATTCACCCCTCCACTTT. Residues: CASSSRTGSYNSPLHF.

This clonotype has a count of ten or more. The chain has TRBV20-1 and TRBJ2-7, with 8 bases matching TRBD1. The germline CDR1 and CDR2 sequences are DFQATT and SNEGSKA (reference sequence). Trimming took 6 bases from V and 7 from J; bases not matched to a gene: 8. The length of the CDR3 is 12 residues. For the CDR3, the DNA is TGCAGTGCGTCGACGACAGGGGTTGAGCAGTACTTC. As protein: CSASTTGVEQYF.